The 22 T cell receptor beta chains presented below share a single source sample, sequenced in a study of T cells in narcolepsy. Method: immunoSEQ multiplex PCR; TCRdb's copy keeps in-frame clones and lacks some. The profile shows around 18,000 clones, 70% to 90% of them singletons. Sequencing was carried out using memory (CD45RA-) CD4+ T cells from blood. Receptors originate from a human donor in good health.

Note on this clone: Additional DNA sequences in this sample encode the identical CDR3. V and J are TRBV6-1 and TRBJ1-1, with 8 nucleotides matching TRBD1. V shed 6 bases and J 4 bases; nucleotides not matched to a gene: 4. The germline V gene encodes CDR1 MNHNS and CDR2 SASEGT. The length of the CDR3 is 13 residues. As DNA, the CDR3 is TGTGCCAGCAGGCTCACAGGGGGCACTGAAGCTTTCTTT. The encoded protein is CASRLTGGTEAFF.

The chain combines TRBV6-1 with TRBJ1-1, with D possibly TRBD1 on 6 matching bases. Germline loops: CDR1 MNHNS, CDR2 SASEGT. CDR3 length equals 14 residues. Trimming stripped 4 bases from V and 1 base from J, with 10 bases between. The CDR3 coding sequence is TGTGCCAGCAGTGCTGGGGGGCCGAACACTGAAGCTTTCTTT. Amino acids: CASSAGGPNTEAFF.

The chain is built from TRBV11-3 and TRBJ2-1, with 7 bases fitting TRBD1. The J segment lost 12 bases and the V segment lost 5 bases, leaving 4 bases of the junction unmatched. Per the germline V gene, CDR1 is SGHNT and CDR2 is YENEEA. There are 11 residues in the CDR3. The CDR3 loop is CASSEGTVQFF. In nucleotides, the CDR3 is TGTGCCAGCAGCGAAGGGACAGTGCAGTTCTTC.

Only a few counts were recorded for this clone. The rearrangement links TRBV19 to TRBJ1-2; the match to TRBD1 covers 9 bases. CDR3 length equals 14 residues. The germline V gene encodes CDR1 LNHDA and CDR2 SQIVND (reference sequence). Trimming cost V 3 bases and J 6 bases; bases outside gene matches: 5. The CDR3 spells CASSILGTGHGYTF. In DNA form, the CDR3 reads TGTGCCAGTAGTATTCTTGGGACAGGGCATGGCTACACCTTC.

The J gene is TRBJ2-7, the V gene TRBV7-2; no clear D. Deletions cut 1 base from V and 2 bases from J, with 12 bases between. The CDR3 covers 15 residues. Germline-derived CDR1 and CDR2 are SGHTA and FQGNSA. The CDR3 DNA reads TGTGCCAGCAGCTTAGAGTACCATGACGCCTACGAGCAGTACTTC. It translates to CASSLEYHDAYEQYF.

The V gene is TRBV29-1, the J gene TRBJ1-5; 7 nucleotides match TRBD1. Germline V gene sequence: CDR1 SQVTM, CDR2 ANQGSEA. V shed 5 bases, J shed 4 bases, and the junction held 5 bases outside the gene matches. The CDR3 length is 13 residues. In DNA, the CDR3 is TGCAGCGTTCGCGACAGGGTAAATCAGCCCCAGCATTTT. Translating gives CSVRDRVNQPQHF. Filled out from reference TRBV29-1 and TRBJ1-5, the complete variable domain reads SAVISQKPSRDICQRGTSLTIQCQVDSQVTMMFWYRQQPGQSLTLIATANQGSEATYESGFVIDKFPISRPNLTFSTLTVSNMSPEDSSIYLCSVRDRVNQPQHFGDGTRLSIL.

The genes are TRBV10-1 and TRBJ2-5; 8 nucleotides match TRBD2. The V gene end was trimmed by 8 bases and the J gene end by 2 bases; junction bases not matched to a gene: 10. Germline-derived CDR1 and CDR2 are WNHNN and SYGVQD (reference sequence). This CDR3 has 15 residues. CDR3 in amino acids: CASSSSGMGQETQYF. The CDR3 nucleotides read TGCGCCAGCTCTAGTAGCGGGATGGGACAAGAGACCCAGTACTTC.

The V gene is TRBV7-8, the J gene TRBJ2-2; D possibly corresponds to TRBD1 (6 bases). The V end was cut by 4 bases, the J end by 5 bases, with 11 bases between. The germline CDR1 and CDR2 sequences are SGHVS and FQNEAQ. The CDR3 runs 14 residues. The CDR3 sequence: CASSSGTLTGELFF. For the CDR3, the DNA is TGTGCCAGCAGCTCTGGGACACTGACCGGGGAGCTGTTTTTT.

J is TRBJ2-1 and V is TRBV18; TRBD1 matches 9 bases. Germline trimming cut 6 bases from V and 5 bases from J; bases unmatched to any gene: 20. The CDR3 loop spans 19 amino acids. Germline V CDR1 and CDR2: KGHSH, LQKENI. CDR3 nucleotide sequence: TGTGCCAGCTCCCCCTTACCGGGACAGGGTGTGGGACTCCACAATGAGCAGTTCTTC. Residues: CASSPLPGQGVGLHNEQFF.

The J gene is TRBJ1-2, the V gene TRBV5-5, with 7 nucleotides matching TRBD1. The CDR3 contains 15 residues. Germline CDR1 reads SGHKS; CDR2 reads YYEKEE (reference sequence). Losses at the gene ends were 1 base for V and 4 bases for J; bases not matched to a gene: 7. CDR3 coding DNA: TGTGCCAGCAGCTTGCGACAGGGAGGAAGCTATGGCTACACCTTC. It translates to CASSLRQGGSYGYTF.

The chain is built from TRBV7-9 and TRBJ1-1; D is unresolved. Trimming took off 3 bases at V and 1 base at J, with 3 bases between the two ends. The CDR3 is 12 amino acids. Germline CDR1 SEHNR, CDR2 FQNEAQ (reference sequence). The CDR3: CASSFSNTEAFF. The CDR3 DNA follows: TGTGCCAGCAGCTTTTCGAACACTGAAGCTTTCTTT.

The chain combines TRBV15 with TRBJ2-2, with D uncertain. Trimming removed 2 bases from V and 6 bases from J, with 10 bases in between. This CDR3 is 14 amino acids long. Germline loops: CDR1 LNHNV, CDR2 YYDKDF (reference sequence). The CDR3 DNA follows: TGTGCCACCAGCAGACCCAGCCGGTCCGGGGAGCTGTTTTTT. This gives the protein CATSRPSRSGELFF.

As concerns this clone: Mismatch with germline at one junction end may stem from a read error. The chain carries TRBV28 and TRBJ2-7; D gene uncertain. The CDR3 totals 15 residues. Germline CDR1 is MDHEN and CDR2 is SYDVKM. Here the CDR3 reads CVSSSIGWKGSEQYF. CDR3 sequence (DNA): TGTGTCAGCAGTTCCATCGGCTGGAAAGGGTCCGAGCAGTACTTC.

This chain connects TRBV7-2 to TRBJ2-5; D is unresolved. The DNA end is more similar to TRBJ2-7, so the J call may be wrong. CDR3 size: 14 residues. The germline V gene encodes CDR1 SGHTA and CDR2 FQGNSA. This CDR3 reads CASSFGPEFYEQYF. CDR3 in DNA: TGTGCCAGCAGCTTTGGACCTGAATTCTACGAGCAGTACTTC.

The chain uses TRBV11-2 and TRBJ1-2, with TRBD1 as a possible D gene (6 bases). Trimming took 1 base from V and 0 from J, leaving 9 bases between them. CDR1 is SGHAT, CDR2 FQNNGV, per germline. The CDR3 length is 15 residues. This CDR3 is CASSLGRGANYGYTF. In DNA form, the CDR3 reads TGTGCCAGCAGCTTAGGCAGGGGAGCTAACTATGGCTACACCTTC. Full variable domain (outside the CDR3, taken from reference TRBV11-2 and TRBJ1-2): EAGVAQSPRYKIIEKRQSVAFWCNPISGHATLYWYQQILGQGPKLLIQFQNNGVVDDSQLPKDRFSAERLKGVDSTLKIQPAKLEDSAVYLCASSLGRGANYGYTFGSGTRLTVV.

The chain recombines TRBV11-2 with TRBJ2-7; 7 bases map to TRBD1. CDR1 SGHAT and CDR2 FQNNGV come from the germline V gene. V shed 5 bases and J 0 bases; nucleotides not matched to a gene: 7. The CDR3 is made up of 15 amino acids. Written as DNA, the CDR3 is TGTGCCAGCAGCCCTGACAGGGTGGCCTCCTACGAGCAGTACTTC. Its protein is CASSPDRVASYEQYF. The whole variable domain, filled in from reference TRBV11-2 and TRBJ2-7, reads EAGVAQSPRYKIIEKRQSVAFWCNPISGHATLYWYQQILGQGPKLLIQFQNNGVVDDSQLPKDRFSAERLKGVDSTLKIQPAKLEDSAVYLCASSPDRVASYEQYFGPGTRLTVT.

This chain connects TRBV7-2 to TRBJ1-4; a possible D gene is TRBD1 (5 bases). V dropped 5 bases and J dropped 4 bases, with 17 bases sitting between them. The CDR3 has 16 amino acids. The germline V gene has CDR1 SGHTA and CDR2 FQGNSA. CDR3 amino acids: CASSPNAGTGNEKLFF. DNA of the CDR3: TGTGCCAGCAGCCCCAACGCCGGGACGGGTAATGAAAAACTGTTTTTT.

The V and J genes are TRBV4-3 and TRBJ2-3; TRBD2 agrees at 8 bases. CDR1 is LGHNA, CDR2 YSLEER, per germline. V was pared by 0 bases and J by 0 bases, with 14 bases of the junction left unmatched. The CDR3 extends over 20 amino acids. CDR3 nucleotides: TGCGCCAGCAGCCAAGATGGTCGGCTAGCGGGTATACGGAGCACAGATACGCAGTATTTT. Its translation: CASSQDGRLAGIRSTDTQYF.

The genes are TRBV5-1 and TRBJ1-2; 8 bases align to TRBD1. CDR3 length: 14 residues. Germline V gene data show CDR1 as SGHRS and CDR2 as YFSETQ. After removal of 0 bases from V and 2 bases from J, the junction contained 0 bases not matched to a gene. CDR3 residues: CASSLDRGNYGYTF. CDR3 DNA: TGCGCCAGCAGCTTGGACAGGGGGAACTATGGCTACACCTTC. Supplemented by reference TRBV5-1 and TRBJ1-2, the full variable domain reads KAGVTQTPRYLIKTRGQQVTLSCSPISGHRSVSWYQQTPGQGLQFLFEYFSETQRNKGNFPGRFSGRQFSNSRSEMNVSTLELGDSALYLCASSLDRGNYGYTFGSGTRLTVV.

V and J are TRBV5-1 and TRBJ2-3; 11 bases are shared with TRBD2. The CDR3 loop spans 20 amino acids. V lost 1 base and J lost 1; bases outside the gene matches: 14. Germline-derived CDR1 and CDR2 are SGHRS and YFSETQ. The CDR3 here is CASSLTTSGTFLGGTDTQYF. DNA for the CDR3: TGCGCCAGCAGCTTGACGACTAGCGGGACCTTCCTAGGGGGCACAGATACGCAGTATTTT.

The V call is TRBV9, the J call TRBJ1-4; the D is unclear. The CDR3 contains 16 residues. Germline values: CDR1 SGDLS, CDR2 YYNGEE. Trimming removed 3 bases from V and 10 bases from J, with 22 bases in between. The CDR3, as DNA: TGTGCCAGCAGCGCCGATGGGAGGGTCGGCAGTGGAAAACTGTTTTTT. Translation gives CASSADGRVGSGKLFF.

The chain has TRBV30 and TRBJ2-2, with 9 nucleotides matching TRBD1. Unmatched junction bases numbered 20, after V lost 3 bases and J lost 6 bases. Germline CDR1 GTSNPN, CDR2 SVGIG (reference sequence). The CDR3 loop spans 19 amino acids. The CDR3, as DNA: TGTGCCTGGAGACCAACTCGTGGAGGGACAGGGAGAAAGGCCGGGGAGCTGTTTTTT. Protein product: CAWRPTRGGTGRKAGELFF.